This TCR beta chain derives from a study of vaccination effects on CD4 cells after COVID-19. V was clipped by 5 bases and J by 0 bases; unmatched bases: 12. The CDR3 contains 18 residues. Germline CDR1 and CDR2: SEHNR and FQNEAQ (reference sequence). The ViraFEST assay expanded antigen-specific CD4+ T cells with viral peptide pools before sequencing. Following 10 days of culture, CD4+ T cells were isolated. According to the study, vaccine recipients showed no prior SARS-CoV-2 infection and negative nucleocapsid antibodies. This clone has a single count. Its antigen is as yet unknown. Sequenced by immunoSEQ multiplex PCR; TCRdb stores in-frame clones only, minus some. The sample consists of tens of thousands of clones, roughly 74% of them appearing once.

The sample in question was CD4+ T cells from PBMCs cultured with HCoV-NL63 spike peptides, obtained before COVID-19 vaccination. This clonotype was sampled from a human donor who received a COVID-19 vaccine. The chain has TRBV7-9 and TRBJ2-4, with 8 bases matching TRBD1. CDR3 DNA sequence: TGTGCCAGCAGCCCTTTTTTGGGACAGGCGCTAGCCAAAAACATTCAGTACTTC. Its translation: CASSPFLGQALAKNIQYF.